This T cell receptor beta chain was obtained from a study of blood T cell repertoires in COVID-19. TCRdb's copy holds only in-frame clones and misses some; the assay was immunoSEQ multiplex PCR. The sample shows tens of thousands of clones, about 88% of them seen only once. The CDR3 sequence is 17 residues long. Germline V gives CDR1 LGHDT, CDR2 YNNKEL (reference sequence). V trimming: 0 bases; J trimming: 2 bases; junction bases outside the gene matches: 5. The chain combines TRBV3-1 (or the pseudogene TRBV3-2) with TRBJ2-5, with TRBD1 identical over 11 bases. The clonotype comes from a human donor with acute or convalescent COVID-19. The donor label of this sample is uncertain. Sequenced: peripheral blood. The chain's CDR3 is CASSQDWGTGGQETQYF. The CDR3 bases are TGTGCCAGCAGCCAAGATTGGGGGACAGGGGGGCAAGAGACCCAGTACTTC.